The present T cell receptor beta chain was sequenced within a study of blood T cell repertoires in COVID-19. Study context: From the United States, Italy and Spain came samples of acute and convalescent COVID-19. Sources were T cells, B-cell-depleted T cells, or PBMCs; the material itself was cDNA or gDNA.

Per the original data handling: Estimation of nucleated cell counts was performed using reference gene primer amplification. TCRdb keeps only in-frame clones here, not all; method: immunoSEQ multiplex PCR. V, J and clone size reflect that table, while D and trimming were determined from the DNA. Of around 120,000 clones in the sample, 70% to 85% were seen once. The receptor was isolated from an older man with active or convalescent COVID-19. The source material was peripheral blood.

The CDR3 DNA follows: TGTGCCAGCAGTATTCCGGGACAATTTGGGGAGACCCAGTACTTC. Amino acids: CASSIPGQFGETQYF. This rearrangement joins TRBV28 to TRBJ2-5; D is possibly TRBD1 (6 bases). Germline loops: CDR1 MDHEN, CDR2 SYDVKM. The CDR3 consists of 15 residues. The V end was cut by 5 bases, the J end by 5 bases, with 18 bases between.